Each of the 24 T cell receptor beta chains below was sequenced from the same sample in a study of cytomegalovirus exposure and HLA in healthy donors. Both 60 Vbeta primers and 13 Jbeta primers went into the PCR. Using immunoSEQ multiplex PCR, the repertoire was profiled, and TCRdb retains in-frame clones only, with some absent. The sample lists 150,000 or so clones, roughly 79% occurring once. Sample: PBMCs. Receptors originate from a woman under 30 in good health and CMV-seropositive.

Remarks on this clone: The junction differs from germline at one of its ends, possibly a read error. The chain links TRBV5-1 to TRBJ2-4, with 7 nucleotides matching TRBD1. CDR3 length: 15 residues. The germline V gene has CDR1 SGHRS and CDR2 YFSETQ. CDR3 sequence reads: CASSQGQLAKNSQYF. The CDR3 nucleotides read TGCGCCAGCAGCCAGGGACAGCTAGCCAAAAACAGTCAGTACTTC.

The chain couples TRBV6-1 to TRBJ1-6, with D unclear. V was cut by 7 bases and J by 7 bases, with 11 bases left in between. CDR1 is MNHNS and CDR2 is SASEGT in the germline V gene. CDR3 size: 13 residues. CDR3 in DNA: TGTGCCAGCAATCCAGGCCTGAATTCACCCCTCCACTTT. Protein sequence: CASNPGLNSPLHF.

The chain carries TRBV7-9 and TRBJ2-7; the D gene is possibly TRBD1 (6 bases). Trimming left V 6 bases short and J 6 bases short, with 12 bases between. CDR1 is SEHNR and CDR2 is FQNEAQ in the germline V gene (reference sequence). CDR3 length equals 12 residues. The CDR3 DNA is TGTGCCAGCAGTCCAGAGGGGGTCGAGCAGTACTTC. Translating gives CASSPEGVEQYF.

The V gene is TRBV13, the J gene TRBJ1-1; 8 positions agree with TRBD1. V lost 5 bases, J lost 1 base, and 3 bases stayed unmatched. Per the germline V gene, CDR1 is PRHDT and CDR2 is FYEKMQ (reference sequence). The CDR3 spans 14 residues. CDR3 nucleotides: TGTGCCAGCAGCGCCGGGACAGGGAACACTGAAGCTTTCTTT. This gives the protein CASSAGTGNTEAFF.

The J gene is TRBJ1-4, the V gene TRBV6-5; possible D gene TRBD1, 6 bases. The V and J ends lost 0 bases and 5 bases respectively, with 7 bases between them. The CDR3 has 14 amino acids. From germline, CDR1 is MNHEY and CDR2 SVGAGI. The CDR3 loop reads CASSYSGTNEKLFF. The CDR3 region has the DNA TGTGCCAGCAGTTACTCAGGGACAAATGAAAAACTGTTTTTT.

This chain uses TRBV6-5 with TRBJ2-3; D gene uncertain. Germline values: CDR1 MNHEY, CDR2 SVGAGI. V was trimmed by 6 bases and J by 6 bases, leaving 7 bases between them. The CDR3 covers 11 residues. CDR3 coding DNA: TGTGCCAGCAGGCAGGTCGATACGCAGTATTTT. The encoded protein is CASRQVDTQYF.

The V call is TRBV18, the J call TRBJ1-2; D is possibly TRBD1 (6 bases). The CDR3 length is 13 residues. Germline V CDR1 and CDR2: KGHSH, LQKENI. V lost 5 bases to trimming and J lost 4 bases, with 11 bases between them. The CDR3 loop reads CASSYDRSYGYTF. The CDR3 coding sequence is TGTGCCAGCTCATACGACAGGAGCTATGGCTACACCTTC.

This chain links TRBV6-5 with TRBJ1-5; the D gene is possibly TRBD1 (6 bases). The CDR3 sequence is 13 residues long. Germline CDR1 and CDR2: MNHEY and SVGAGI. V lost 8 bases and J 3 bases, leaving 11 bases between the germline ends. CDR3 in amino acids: CASRQVFNQPQHF. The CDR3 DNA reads TGTGCCAGCCGACAGGTTTTCAATCAGCCCCAGCATTTT.

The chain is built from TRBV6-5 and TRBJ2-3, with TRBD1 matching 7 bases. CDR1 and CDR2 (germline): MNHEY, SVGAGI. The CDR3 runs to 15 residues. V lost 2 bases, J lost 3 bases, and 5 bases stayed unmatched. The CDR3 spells CASSYRGRGTDTQYF. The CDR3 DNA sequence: TGTGCCAGCAGTTACCGGGGCAGGGGGACAGATACGCAGTATTTT.

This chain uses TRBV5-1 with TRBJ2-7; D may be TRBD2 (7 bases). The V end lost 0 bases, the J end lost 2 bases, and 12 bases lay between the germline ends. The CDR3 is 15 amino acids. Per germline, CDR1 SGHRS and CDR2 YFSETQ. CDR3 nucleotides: TGCGCCAGCAGCTTGGTAGGGGGGGGAGCCTACGAGCAGTACTTC. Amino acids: CASSLVGGGAYEQYF.

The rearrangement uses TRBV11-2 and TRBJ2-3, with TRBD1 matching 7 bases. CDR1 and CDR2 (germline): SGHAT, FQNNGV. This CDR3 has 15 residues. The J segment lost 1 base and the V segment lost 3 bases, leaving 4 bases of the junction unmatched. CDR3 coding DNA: TGTGCCAGCAGCTTCGTGGGACAGCGCACAGATACGCAGTATTTT. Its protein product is CASSFVGQRTDTQYF.

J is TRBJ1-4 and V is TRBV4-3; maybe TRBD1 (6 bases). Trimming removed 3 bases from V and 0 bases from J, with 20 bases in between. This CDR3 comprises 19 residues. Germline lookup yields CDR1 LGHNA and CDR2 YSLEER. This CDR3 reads CASSHSAPTGTTTNEKLFF. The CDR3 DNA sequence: TGCGCCAGCAGCCATTCGGCTCCAACAGGGACAACAACTAATGAAAAACTGTTTTTT.

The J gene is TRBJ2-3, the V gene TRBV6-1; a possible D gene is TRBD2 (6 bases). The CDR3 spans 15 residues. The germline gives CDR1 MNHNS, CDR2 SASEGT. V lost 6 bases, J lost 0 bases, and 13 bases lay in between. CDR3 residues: CASRRLATSTDTQYF. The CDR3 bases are TGTGCCAGCAGGCGTCTAGCGACCAGCACAGATACGCAGTATTTT.

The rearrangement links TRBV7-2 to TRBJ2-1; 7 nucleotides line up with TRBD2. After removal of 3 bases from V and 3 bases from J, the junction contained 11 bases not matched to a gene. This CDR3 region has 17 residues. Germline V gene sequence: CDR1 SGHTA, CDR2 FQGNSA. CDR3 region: CASSFNPAGDFYNEQFF. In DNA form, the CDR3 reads TGTGCCAGCAGCTTCAATCCCGCGGGGGACTTCTACAATGAGCAGTTCTTC.

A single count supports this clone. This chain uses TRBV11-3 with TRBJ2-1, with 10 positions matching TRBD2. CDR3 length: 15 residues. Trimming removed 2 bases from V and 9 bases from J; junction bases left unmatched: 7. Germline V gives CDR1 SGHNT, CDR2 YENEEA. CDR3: CASSLRLAGTGEQFF. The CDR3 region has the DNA TGTGCCAGCAGCTTAAGACTAGCGGGCACAGGTGAGCAGTTCTTC.

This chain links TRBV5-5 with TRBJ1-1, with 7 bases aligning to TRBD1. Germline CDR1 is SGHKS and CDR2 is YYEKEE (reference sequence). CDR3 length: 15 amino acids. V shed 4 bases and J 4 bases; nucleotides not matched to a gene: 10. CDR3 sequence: CASSADRRGSTEAFF. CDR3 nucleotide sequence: TGTGCCAGCAGCGCGGACAGGCGAGGGAGCACTGAAGCTTTCTTT.

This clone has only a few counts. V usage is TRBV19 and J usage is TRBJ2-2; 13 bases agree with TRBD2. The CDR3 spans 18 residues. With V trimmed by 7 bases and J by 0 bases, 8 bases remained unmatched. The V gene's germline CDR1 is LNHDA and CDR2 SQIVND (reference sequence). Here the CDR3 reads CASTPGLAGETNTGELFF. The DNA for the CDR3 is TGTGCCAGTACTCCCGGACTAGCGGGGGAAACGAACACCGGGGAGCTGTTTTTT.

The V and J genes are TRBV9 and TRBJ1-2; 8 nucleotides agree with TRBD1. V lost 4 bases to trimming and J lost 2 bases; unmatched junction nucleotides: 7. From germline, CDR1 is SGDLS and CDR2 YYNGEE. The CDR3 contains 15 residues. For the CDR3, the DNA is TGTGCCAGCAGCTCAACGACAGGGGCGAACTATGGCTACACCTTC. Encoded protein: CASSSTTGANYGYTF.

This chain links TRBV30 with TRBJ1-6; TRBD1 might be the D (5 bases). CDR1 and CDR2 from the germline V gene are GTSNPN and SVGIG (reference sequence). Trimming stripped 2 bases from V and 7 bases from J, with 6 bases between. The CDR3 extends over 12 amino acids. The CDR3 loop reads CAWSPGNSPLHF. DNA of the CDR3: TGTGCCTGGAGTCCAGGGAATTCACCCCTCCACTTT.

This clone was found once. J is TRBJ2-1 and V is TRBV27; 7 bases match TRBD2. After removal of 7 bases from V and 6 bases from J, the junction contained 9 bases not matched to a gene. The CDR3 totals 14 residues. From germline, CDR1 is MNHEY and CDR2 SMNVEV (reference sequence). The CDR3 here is CASNPGRAANEQFF. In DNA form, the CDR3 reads TGTGCCAGCAACCCGGGGAGGGCGGCCAATGAGCAGTTCTTC.

The CDR3 here is CASSLLWQGAVGAEAFF. The CDR3, as DNA: TGTGCCAGCAGCTTGCTATGGCAGGGGGCGGTCGGCGCTGAAGCTTTCTTT. This chain connects TRBV5-6 to TRBJ1-1; 8 bases agree with TRBD1. This CDR3 is built from 17 residues. Germline lookup yields CDR1 SGHDT and CDR2 YYEEEE. V lost 1 base and J lost 6; bases outside the gene matches: 14.

CDR3 in DNA: TGCGCCAGCAGCTCCGTGGACAGGAGCTCCTACGAGCAGTACTTC. The encoded protein is CASSSVDRSSYEQYF. The V call is TRBV5-1, the J call TRBJ2-7; the match to TRBD1 covers 7 bases. The germline CDR1 and CDR2 sequences are SGHRS and YFSETQ. J gave up 0 bases and V 3 bases, and 6 bases lay outside the gene matches. This CDR3 has 15 amino acids.

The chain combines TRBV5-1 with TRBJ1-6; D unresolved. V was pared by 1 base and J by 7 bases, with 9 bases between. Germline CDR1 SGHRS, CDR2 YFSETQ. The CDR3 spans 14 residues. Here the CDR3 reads CASSLSVRNSPLHF. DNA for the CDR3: TGCGCCAGCAGCTTGAGTGTGCGGAATTCACCCCTCCACTTT.

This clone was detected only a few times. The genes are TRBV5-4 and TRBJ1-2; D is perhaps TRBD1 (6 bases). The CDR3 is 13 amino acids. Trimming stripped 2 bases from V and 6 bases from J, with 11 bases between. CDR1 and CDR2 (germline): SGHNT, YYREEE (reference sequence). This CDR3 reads CASSFRGGNGYTF. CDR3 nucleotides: TGTGCCAGCAGCTTCAGGGGCGGCAATGGCTACACCTTC.